This TCR beta chain stems from a study of CD8+CD57+ T cells in acquired aplastic anemia. Germline V gene sequence: CDR1 SNHLY, CDR2 FYNNEI. The CDR3 runs to 15 residues. V gave up 2 bases and J gave up 2 bases; unmatched junction bases: 1. Worth noting for this clonotype: Its antigen remains unknown.

Broader study findings: The same twenty-nine CD8+ CDR3 sequences occurred in patients and in controls.

Sequencing involved patients with CD8+CD57+ cell expansion previously shown by flow cytometry. Investigators profiled TCR beta VDJ and CDR3 from genomic DNA template. TCRdb reprocessed the reads with MiXCR, giving one entry per CDR3 protein. The table records about 180,000 distinct CDR3 sequences, 55% to 65% of them present only once. The sample was sorted CD4+, CD8+, or CD8+CD57+ T cells (not recorded which) from PBMCs. The TCR was taken from a human donor with aplastic anemia. The V gene is TRBV2, the J gene TRBJ2-7; 12 bases align to TRBD2. The CDR3 sequence: CASSERLAGAYEQYF. The CDR3 DNA reads TGTGCCAGCAGTGAACGACTAGCGGGAGCCTACGAGCAGTACTTC. The full variable domain, in which reference TRBV2 and TRBJ2-7 provide the parts outside the CDR3, is EPEVTQTPSHQVTQMGQEVILRCVPISNHLYFYWYRQILGQKVEFLVSFYNNEISEKSEIFDDQFSVERPDGSNFTLKIRSTKLEDSAMYFCASSERLAGAYEQYFGPGTRLTVT.